The 13 T cell receptor beta chains below come from one sample, sequenced in a study of OX40 agonist ivuxolimab in advanced cancers. Preparation of the library involved the immunoSEQ multiplex PCR assay. The clones in this table, taken by TCRdb from immuneACCESS, are in-frame only. Not every clone is retained; where verified, under half of the shortfall comes from an unresolved V gene, and the cause of the rest is unknown. The sample table holds some 72,000 clones, of which about 90% were seen once. The ten largest account for approximately 0.48% of the sample. Sequences were derived from CD4+ or CD8+ T cells sorted from blood, sampled in a trial of the OX40 agonist ivuxolimab. The receptors derive from an adult with an advanced solid tumor such as melanoma, head and neck, liver or kidney cancer.

This chain connects TRBV11-3 to TRBJ1-2; D gene unclear. Per germline, CDR1 SGHNT and CDR2 YENEEA. The CDR3 loop spans 13 amino acids. Trimming left V 0 bases short and J 7 bases short, with 9 bases between. The CDR3 nucleotides read TGTGCCAGCAGCTTAGATAATCAGGTTGGCTACACCTTC. Translated, it gives CASSLDNQVGYTF.

The V gene is TRBV19, the J gene TRBJ2-3; 10 bases map to TRBD2. V lost 7 bases to trimming and J lost 2 bases; unmatched junction nucleotides: 6. The CDR3 contains 15 residues. From germline, CDR1 is LNHDA and CDR2 SQIVND (reference sequence). CDR3 in amino acids: CASTTTSGNTDTQYF. DNA for the CDR3: TGTGCCAGTACTACTACTAGCGGGAACACAGATACGCAGTATTTT.

This chain links TRBV10-3 with TRBJ2-7; 8 nucleotides align to TRBD1. V shed 4 bases and J 9 bases; nucleotides not matched to a gene: 14. CDR3 length: 15 residues. CDR1 and CDR2 from the germline V gene are ENHRY and SYGVKD. The CDR3 loop reads CAISGGQGITLGQYF. DNA for the CDR3: TGTGCCATCAGTGGTGGACAGGGAATTACTCTTGGGCAGTACTTC.

DNA of the CDR3: TGTGCCAGCAGTTTAGGGACAGGGTTGTTCTCTGGAAACACCATATATTTT. This gives the protein CASSLGTGLFSGNTIYF. The chain joins TRBV28 to TRBJ1-3, with 9 positions matching TRBD1. After removal of 2 bases from V and 0 bases from J, the junction contained 5 bases not matched to a gene. Germline V gene data show CDR1 as MDHEN and CDR2 as SYDVKM. The CDR3 runs 17 residues.

This clone was recorded once. The chain couples TRBV6-6 to TRBJ1-3, with 7 bases lining up with TRBD1. There are 13 residues in the CDR3. The junction had 10 bases not matched to a gene; V was cut back by 6 bases and J by 11 bases. Per germline, CDR1 MNHNY and CDR2 SVGAGI (reference sequence). This CDR3 is CASSLGQDSPIYF. The DNA of the CDR3 is TGTGCCAGCAGCCTCGGACAGGATAGCCCCATATATTTT.

The V call is TRBV4-1, the J call TRBJ1-2; weak D call: TRBD1 (5 bases). V lost 1 base and J lost 7, with 22 bases in between. The CDR3 has 17 residues. Per germline, CDR1 MGHRA and CDR2 YSYEKL. This CDR3 reads CASSQGGGQGRYLGYTF. Here the CDR3 DNA reads TGCGCCAGCAGCCAAGGCGGTGGGCAGGGAAGGTATCTTGGCTACACCTTC.

The chain employs TRBV11-3 and TRBJ2-3, with D hard to call. CDR1 and CDR2 from the germline V gene are SGHNT and YENEEA. The CDR3 has 14 residues. V shed 1 base and J shed 5 bases, with 10 bases lying between them. As DNA, the CDR3 is TGTGCCAGCAGCTTAGGTGTGGTTGGAGATACGCAGTATTTT. Protein sequence: CASSLGVVGDTQYF.

The CDR3 here is CATQRSTDTQYF. CDR3 sequence (DNA): TGTGCCACCCAAAGAAGCACAGATACGCAGTATTTT. The chain recombines TRBV28 with TRBJ2-3; D is unclear. The length of the CDR3 is 12 residues. The germline V gene encodes CDR1 MDHEN and CDR2 SYDVKM. The V gene lost 10 bases and the J gene lost 0 bases, with 8 bases spanning the gap.

This clone was counted once. The genes are TRBV19 and TRBJ1-5; D is uncertain. Trimming cost V 6 bases and J 5 bases, with 23 bases left between them. The CDR3 is made up of 17 amino acids. The germline CDR1 and CDR2 sequences are LNHDA and SQIVND (reference sequence). The CDR3 DNA follows: TGTGCCAGTAGCCAGGACGGAGGTGGTCGTCGCGATCAGCCCCAGCATTTT. It translates to CASSQDGGGRRDQPQHF.

DNA for the CDR3: TGTGCCAGCAGCGTGGGGCTAGCGGGAATCTCCTACGAGCAGTACTTC. Translation gives CASSVGLAGISYEQYF. The gene calls are TRBV9 and TRBJ2-7; 9 nucleotides line up with TRBD2. CDR1 is SGDLS, CDR2 YYNGEE, per germline. With V trimmed by 2 bases and J by 0 bases, 6 bases remained unmatched. This CDR3 is 16 amino acids long. Looking up the rest from reference TRBV9 and TRBJ2-7 gives the full variable domain: DSGVTQTPKHLITATGQRVTLRCSPRSGDLSVYWYQQSLDQGLQFLIQYYNGEERAKGNILERFSAQQFPDLHSELNLSSLELGDSALYFCASSVGLAGISYEQYFGPGTRLTVT.

This chain connects TRBV11-3 to TRBJ2-7, with TRBD2 identical over 10 bases. Trimming cost V 2 bases and J 8 bases; bases outside gene matches: 9. The CDR3 length is 15 residues. CDR1 SGHNT and CDR2 YENEEA come from the germline V gene. The CDR3 loop is CASSLRGLAGVKQYF. CDR3 coding DNA: TGTGCCAGCAGCTTACGCGGGCTAGCGGGAGTAAAGCAGTACTTC.

The gene calls are TRBV19 and TRBJ2-3, with D perhaps matching TRBD2 (5 bases). This CDR3 comprises 16 residues. With 8 bases removed from V and 2 bases from J, the gap between germline ends came to 20 bases. Germline V gene sequence: CDR1 LNHDA, CDR2 SQIVND (reference sequence). The CDR3 loop is CASGELGARLTDTQYF. CDR3 bases: TGTGCCAGTGGGGAACTAGGAGCTCGCCTCACAGATACGCAGTATTTT.

The chain combines TRBV7-9 with TRBJ2-5; D perhaps matches TRBD1 (6 bases). From germline, CDR1 is SEHNR and CDR2 FQNEAQ (reference sequence). Trimming removed 3 bases at V and 6 bases at J, with 14 bases between. The CDR3 totals 14 residues. CDR3: CASSFTPGAKTQYF. The CDR3 DNA reads TGTGCCAGCAGCTTCACCCCAGGGGCGAAGACCCAGTACTTC.